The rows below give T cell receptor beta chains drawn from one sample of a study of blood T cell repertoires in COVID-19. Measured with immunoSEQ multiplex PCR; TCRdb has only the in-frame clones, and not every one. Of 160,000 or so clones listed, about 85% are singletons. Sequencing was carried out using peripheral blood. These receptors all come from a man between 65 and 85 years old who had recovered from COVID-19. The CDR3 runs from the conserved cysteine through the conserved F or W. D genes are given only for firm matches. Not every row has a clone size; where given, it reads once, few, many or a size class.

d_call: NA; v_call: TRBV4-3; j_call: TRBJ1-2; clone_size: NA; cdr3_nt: TGCGCCAGCAGCCAAGATGGGGGCGCCGGCTATGGCTACACCTTC; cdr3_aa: CASSQDGGAGYGYTF
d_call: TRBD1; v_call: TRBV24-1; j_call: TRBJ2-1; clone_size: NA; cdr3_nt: TGTGCCACCAGTGATCTACAGGGGGATCACTACAATGAGCAGTTCTTC; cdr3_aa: CATSDLQGDHYNEQFF
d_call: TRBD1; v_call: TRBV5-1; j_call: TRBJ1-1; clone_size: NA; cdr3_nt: TGCGCCAGCAGCCAAGACGACAGGGGTAATATGGACACTGAAGCTTTCTTT; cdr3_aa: CASSQDDRGNMDTEAFF
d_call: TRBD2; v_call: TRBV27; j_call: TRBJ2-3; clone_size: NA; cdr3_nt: TGTGCCAGCAGTCGCGGGACTAGCGGGAGGGGAGGACGCACAGATACGCAGTATTTT; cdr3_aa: CASSRGTSGRGGRTDTQYF
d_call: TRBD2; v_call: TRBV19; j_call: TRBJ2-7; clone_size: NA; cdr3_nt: TGTGCCAGTAGTATCTCCGGGACTAGGTCCTCTAGCGAGCAGTACTTC; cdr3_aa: CASSISGTRSSSEQYF
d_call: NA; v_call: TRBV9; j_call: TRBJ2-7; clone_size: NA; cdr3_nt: TGTGCCAGCAGCGTAGATGCTAGCGATACCTACGAGCAGTACTTC; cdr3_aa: CASSVDASDTYEQYF
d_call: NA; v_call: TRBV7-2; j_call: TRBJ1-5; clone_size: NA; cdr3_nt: TGTGCCAGCAGCCTGGGGGGGATCGGGCAGCCCCAGCATTTT; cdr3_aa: CASSLGGIGQPQHF
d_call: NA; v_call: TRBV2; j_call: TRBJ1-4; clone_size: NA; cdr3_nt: TGTGCCAGCAGTCGTCATGAAAAACTGTTTTTT; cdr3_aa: CASSRHEKLFF
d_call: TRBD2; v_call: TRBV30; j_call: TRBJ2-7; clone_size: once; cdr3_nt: TGTGCCTGGAGTGACAGCGGGAGGGTACACGAGCAGTACTTC; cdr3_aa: CAWSDSGRVHEQYF
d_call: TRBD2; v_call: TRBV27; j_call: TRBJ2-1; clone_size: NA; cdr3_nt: TGTGCCAGCAGTTCTGGACTAGCGGGAGTAAGTAATGAGCAGTTCTTC; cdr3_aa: CASSSGLAGVSNEQFF
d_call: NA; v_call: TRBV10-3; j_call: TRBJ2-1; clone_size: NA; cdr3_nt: TGTGCCATCAGTGGCCCACCCGGTTTTGGCTCCTACAATGAGCAGTTCTTC; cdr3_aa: CAISGPPGFGSYNEQFF
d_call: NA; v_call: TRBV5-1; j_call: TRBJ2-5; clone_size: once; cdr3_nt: TGCGCCAGCAGCGCTACTACTAACTATCGGGAGCAAGAGACCCAGTACTTC; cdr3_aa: CASSATTNYREQETQYF
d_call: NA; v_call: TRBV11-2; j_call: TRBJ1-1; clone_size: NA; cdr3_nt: TGTGCCAGCAGCTTAGCGGTTTACACTGAAGCTTTCTTT; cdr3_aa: CASSLAVYTEAFF
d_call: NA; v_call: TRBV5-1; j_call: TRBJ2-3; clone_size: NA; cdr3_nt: TGCGCCAGCAGCTTGGATGGCCTGAGCACAGATACGCAGTATTTT; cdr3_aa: CASSLDGLSTDTQYF
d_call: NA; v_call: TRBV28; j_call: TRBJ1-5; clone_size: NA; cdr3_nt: TGTGCCAGCAGTCCGCCAGAGGTCAATAGCAATCAGCCCCAGCATTTT; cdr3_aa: CASSPPEVNSNQPQHF
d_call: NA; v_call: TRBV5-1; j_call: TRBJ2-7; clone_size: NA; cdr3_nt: TGCGCCAGCAGCCCGGACAATACCTACGAGCAGTACTTC; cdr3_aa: CASSPDNTYEQYF
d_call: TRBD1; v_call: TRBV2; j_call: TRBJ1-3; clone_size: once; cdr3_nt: TGTGCCAGCAGACAGTTGGACAGGAGATACACCATATATTTT; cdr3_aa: CASRQLDRRYTIYF
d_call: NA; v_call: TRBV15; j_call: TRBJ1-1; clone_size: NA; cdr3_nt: TGTGCCACCAGCAGAGATCGGTTTGGAGCTGAAGCTTTCTTT; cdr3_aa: CATSRDRFGAEAFF
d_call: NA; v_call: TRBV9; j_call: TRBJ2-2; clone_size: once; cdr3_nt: TGTGCCAGCAGCGTAGGGCTTGATTGGGAGATGGGGTCCGGGGAGCTGTTTTTT; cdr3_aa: CASSVGLDWEMGSGELFF
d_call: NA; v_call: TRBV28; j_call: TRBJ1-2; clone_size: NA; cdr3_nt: TGTGCCAGCAGTTCGCCGATTGAGGGCTACACCTTC; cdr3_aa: CASSSPIEGYTF
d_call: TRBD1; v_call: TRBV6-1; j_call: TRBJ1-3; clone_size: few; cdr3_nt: TGTGCCAGCAGTGATGACAGGACAGGTGCTGGAAACACCATATATTTT; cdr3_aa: CASSDDRTGAGNTIYF
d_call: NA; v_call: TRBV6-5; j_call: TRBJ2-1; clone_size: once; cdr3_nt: TGTGCCAGCAGTTACGCCGGGACAAGCTACAATGAGCAGTTCTTC; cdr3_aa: CASSYAGTSYNEQFF
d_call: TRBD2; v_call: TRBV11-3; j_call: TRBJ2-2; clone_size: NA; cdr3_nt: TGTGCCAGCAGCTCCCCCGGGACTAGCGGGAGGAACACCGGGGAGCTGTTTTTT; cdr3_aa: CASSSPGTSGRNTGELFF
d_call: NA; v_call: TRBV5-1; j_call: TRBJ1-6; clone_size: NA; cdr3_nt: TGCGCCAGCAGCTGGGACACTAGCTCCTATAATTCACCCCTCCACTTT; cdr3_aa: CASSWDTSSYNSPLHF
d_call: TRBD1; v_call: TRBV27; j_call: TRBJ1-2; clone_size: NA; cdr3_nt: TGTGCCAGCAGTTCCCAGGGGGCGCGGGGCTACACCTTC; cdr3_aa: CASSSQGARGYTF
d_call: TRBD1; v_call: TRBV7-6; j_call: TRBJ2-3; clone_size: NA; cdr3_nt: TGTGCCAGCAGCTTGAGGACAGGCGCAGATACGCAGTATTTT; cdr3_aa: CASSLRTGADTQYF
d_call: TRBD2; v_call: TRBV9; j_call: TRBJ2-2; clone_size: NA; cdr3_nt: TGTGCCAGCAGCGTAGCGAGCGGGGGACGCACCGGGGAGCTGTTTTTT; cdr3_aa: CASSVASGGRTGELFF
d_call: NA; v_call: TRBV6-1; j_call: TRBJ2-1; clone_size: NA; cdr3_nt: TGTGCCAGCAGTGAACCTGGCAGGGGAAACAATGAGCAGTTCTTC; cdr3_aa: CASSEPGRGNNEQFF
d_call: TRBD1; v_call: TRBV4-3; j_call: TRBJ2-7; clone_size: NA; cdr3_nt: TGCGCCAGCAGCCAACTCTCCGGACAGGGCTACGAGCAGTACTTC; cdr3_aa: CASSQLSGQGYEQYF
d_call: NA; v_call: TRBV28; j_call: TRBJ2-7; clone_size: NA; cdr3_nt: TGTGCCAGCAGTCTCCGACAGCCCTACGAGCAGTACTTC; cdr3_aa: CASSLRQPYEQYF
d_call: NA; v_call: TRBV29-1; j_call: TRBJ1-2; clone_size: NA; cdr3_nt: TGCAGCGTCCTCCTAGATCGGGGCTACACCTTC; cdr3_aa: CSVLLDRGYTF
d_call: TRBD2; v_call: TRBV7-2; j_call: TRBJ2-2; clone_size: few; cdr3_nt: TGTGCCAGCAGCTTACTAGCGGGAGTAACCGGGGAGCTGTTTTTT; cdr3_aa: CASSLLAGVTGELFF
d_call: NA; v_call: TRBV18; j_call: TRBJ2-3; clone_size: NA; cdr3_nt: TGTGCCAGCTCACGACCGGGCAATCACCGCGGGGCTAGCACAGATACGCAGTATTTT; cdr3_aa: CASSRPGNHRGASTDTQYF
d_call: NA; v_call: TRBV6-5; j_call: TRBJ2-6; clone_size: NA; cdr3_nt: TGTGCCAGCATCCAAGCGACTGCTGGGGCCAACGTCCTGACTTTC; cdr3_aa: CASIQATAGANVLTF
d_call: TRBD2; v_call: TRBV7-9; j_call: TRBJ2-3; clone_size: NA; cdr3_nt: TGTGCCAGCAGCTTAACGGGAGGAAGAACACGCACAGATACGCAGTATTTT; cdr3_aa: CASSLTGGRTRTDTQYF
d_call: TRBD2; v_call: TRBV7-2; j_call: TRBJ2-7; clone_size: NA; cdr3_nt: TGTGCCAGCAGCTTATGGACTAGCGGGAGTGTGCAGTACTTC; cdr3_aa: CASSLWTSGSVQYF
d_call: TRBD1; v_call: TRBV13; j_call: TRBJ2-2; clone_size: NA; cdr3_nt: TGTGCCAGCAGCGACCGGGACAGGCTAAACACCGGGGAGCTGTTTTTT; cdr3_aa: CASSDRDRLNTGELFF
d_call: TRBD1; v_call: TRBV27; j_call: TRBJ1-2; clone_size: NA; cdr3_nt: TGTGCCAGCAGTCTCAGCCTTACCGGGACAGGAAGCTATGGCTACACCTTC; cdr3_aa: CASSLSLTGTGSYGYTF
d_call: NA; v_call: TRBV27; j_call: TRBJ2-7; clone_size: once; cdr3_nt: TGTGCCAGCAGTTTATCGGCAGGGGAGAGGTACGAGCAGTACTTC; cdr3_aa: CASSLSAGERYEQYF
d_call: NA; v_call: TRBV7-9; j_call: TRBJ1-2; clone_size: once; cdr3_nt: TGTGCCAGCAGCTTAGGTAGCTCCTCCGGCTATGGCTACACCTTC; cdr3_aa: CASSLGSSSGYGYTF